This section outlines one T cell receptor (beta chain) sequence together with its context. The data were taken from a study of monozygotic twins with inflammatory bowel disease. Each CDR3 protein gets one entry in TCRdb, which reprocessed the 5' RACE reads and gives no DNA. The sample table includes about 300,000 distinct CDR3 sequences. Sequencing input: blood. This sequence was found in a human donor with ulcerative colitis or Crohn's disease, or a healthy co-twin of an affected twin (not recorded which).

The CDR3 sequence is CSARTSGGSTDTQYF. The rearrangement joins TRBV20-1 to TRBJ2-3; TCRdb outputs TRBD2, but without DNA this stays unchecked. The CDR3 runs to 15 residues. Germline V gene data show CDR1 as DFQATT and CDR2 as SNEGSKA (reference sequence).